The 21 T cell receptor beta chains listed next were all sequenced from one sample in a study of blood T cell repertoires in COVID-19. Clones were read by immunoSEQ multiplex PCR, and TCRdb kept only the in-frame ones, dropping some. Altogether about 72,000 clones are present, around 83% being singletons, with the ten largest covering around 40%. Sequenced: peripheral blood. Every receptor here comes from a woman of 80 years or more with active or convalescent COVID-19.

The CDR3 loop reads CASSLAGAQFF. The CDR3 bases are TGTGCCAGCAGCTTAGCGGGGGCCCAGTTCTTC. The chain is built from TRBV7-2 and TRBJ2-1; weak D call: TRBD1 (6 bases). The germline gives CDR1 SGHTA, CDR2 FQGNSA. Trimming shortened V by 0 bases and J by 13 bases, and 7 bases separated the two germline ends. This CDR3 spans 11 amino acids.

This chain connects TRBV10-3 to TRBJ2-3; the match to TRBD2 covers 7 bases. Trimming removed 7 bases from V and 5 bases from J; junction bases left unmatched: 6. Germline CDR1 ENHRY, CDR2 SYGVKD. CDR3 length: 13 residues. The CDR3: CAINGGMGDTQYF. CDR3 in DNA: TGTGCCATCAACGGGGGGATGGGAGATACGCAGTATTTT.

The V call is TRBV30, the J call TRBJ1-5, with 10 bases lining up with TRBD1. CDR3 length: 14 residues. The trim removed 5 bases at V and 2 bases at J, leaving 3 bases unmatched. Germline V gives CDR1 GTSNPN, CDR2 SVGIG (reference sequence). The CDR3 DNA reads as TGTGCCTGGGACAGGGGGCTAGGCAATCAGCCCCAGCATTTT. Encoded protein: CAWDRGLGNQPQHF. The full variable domain, its missing parts supplied by reference TRBV30 and TRBJ1-5, is SQTIHQWPATLVQPVGSPLSLECTVEGTSNPNLYWYRQAAGRGLQLLFYSVGIGQISSEVPQNLSASRPQDRQFILSSKKLLLSDSGFYLCAWDRGLGNQPQHFGDGTRLSIL.

This sequence joins TRBV5-8 and TRBJ1-3; the D is unclear. Germline V lookup: CDR1 SGHTS, CDR2 YDEGEE. The CDR3 is 12 amino acids. Trimming took off 7 bases at V and 0 bases at J, with 5 bases between the two ends. The CDR3 protein is CASESSGNTIYF. In nucleotides, the CDR3 is TGTGCCAGCGAGAGCTCTGGAAACACCATATATTTT.

V usage is TRBV19 and J usage is TRBJ1-1, with unresolved D. Per germline, CDR1 LNHDA and CDR2 SQIVND (reference sequence). The CDR3 is 13 amino acids. V lost 5 bases and J 11 bases, leaving 18 bases between the germline ends. The CDR3 loop is CASSSRSRGGAFF. The CDR3 region has the DNA TGTGCCAGTAGTTCCCGGTCTCGAGGCGGCGCTTTCTTT. Full variable domain (remainder filled in from reference TRBV19 and TRBJ1-1): DGGITQSPKYLFRKEGQNVTLSCEQNLNHDAMYWYRQDPGQGLRLIYYSQIVNDFQKGDIAEGYSVSREKKESFPLTVTSAQKNPTAFYLCASSSRSRGGAFFGQGTRLTVV.

CDR3 bases: TGTGCCAGTAGCCTTGCACGGTCCAATCAGCCCCAGCATTTT. This translates into CASSLARSNQPQHF. The V and J genes are TRBV19 and TRBJ1-5; D gene unclear. Germline-derived CDR1 and CDR2 are LNHDA and SQIVND (reference sequence). V was cut by 6 bases and J by 3 bases, with 12 bases left in between. CDR3 length: 14 residues.

The count of this clone is one. V is TRBV5-1 and J is TRBJ1-2; 7 bases are shared with TRBD1. V dropped 2 bases and J dropped 0; count of bases not matched to a gene: 4. Germline CDR1 is SGHRS and CDR2 is YFSETQ. The CDR3 is 15 residues long. CDR3 sequence (DNA): TGCGCCAGCAGCTTCCCGGGACAGCCTAACTATGGCTACACCTTC. Protein product: CASSFPGQPNYGYTF.

The chain couples TRBV6-5 to TRBJ1-1, with 7 bases identical to TRBD1. The junction had 6 bases not matched to a gene; V was cut back by 4 bases and J by 1 base. The length of the CDR3 is 15 residues. CDR1 and CDR2 (germline): MNHEY, SVGAGI. Written as DNA, the CDR3 is TGTGCCAGCAGTTTATCCGGGACAGAGAACACTGAAGCTTTCTTT. Residues: CASSLSGTENTEAFF.

The chain uses TRBV11-2 and TRBJ1-3; D possibly corresponds to TRBD1 (6 bases). V was trimmed by 4 bases and J by 1 base, leaving 20 bases between them. This CDR3 comprises 18 residues. Germline values: CDR1 SGHAT, CDR2 FQNNGV. The CDR3 here is CASSSLWGGSYSGNTIYF. The CDR3 bases are TGTGCCAGCAGCTCACTGTGGGGGGGCAGCTATTCTGGAAACACCATATATTTT.

The chain has TRBV3-1 (or the pseudogene TRBV3-2) and TRBJ1-4; TRBD1 might be the D (5 bases). Between the trimmed V and J ends, which lost 8 bases and 0 bases, there was a span of 10 bases. The CDR3 has 14 amino acids. Looked up from germline, CDR1 is LGHDT and CDR2 is YNNKEL (reference sequence). CDR3 protein: CASGDSATNEKLFF. Here the CDR3 DNA reads TGTGCCAGCGGAGACAGCGCAACTAATGAAAAACTGTTTTTT.

The chain combines TRBV2 with TRBJ1-2, with D perhaps matching TRBD1 (5 bases). CDR1 and CDR2 (germline): SNHLY, FYNNEI. Trimming left V 2 bases short and J 3 bases short, with 16 bases between. The CDR3 is 16 amino acids. The CDR3 here is CASSEQGRVAYYGYTF. The DNA of the CDR3 is TGTGCCAGCAGTGAACAGGGAAGGGTCGCTTACTATGGCTACACCTTC.

The chain employs TRBV12-3 or TRBV12-4 and TRBJ2-3, with TRBD1 as a possible D gene (7 bases). This CDR3 spans 13 amino acids. The germline V and J ends were trimmed by 7 bases and 14 bases, with 22 bases remaining between them. The CDR3 nucleotides are TGTGCCAGCACCCCGGCAGGGGGGTTAAGGGTGTATTTT. This sequence encodes CASTPAGGLRVYF.

The genes are TRBV7-8 and TRBJ2-5, with 8 bases identical to TRBD2. Germline loops: CDR1 SGHVS, CDR2 FQNEAQ. After removal of 7 bases from V and 6 bases from J, the junction contained 13 bases not matched to a gene. There are 15 residues in the CDR3. CDR3 bases: TGTGCCAGCATGACGGGGGGGCCTTGGTACAAGACCCAGTACTTC. This sequence encodes CASMTGGPWYKTQYF.

This sequence joins TRBV3-1 (or the pseudogene TRBV3-2) and TRBJ1-2; possible D gene TRBD1, 5 bases. V lost 0 bases and J lost 7, with 12 bases in between. This CDR3 has 14 residues. The germline V gene encodes CDR1 LGHDT and CDR2 YNNKEL (reference sequence). DNA of the CDR3: TGTGCCAGCAGCCAAGATAAGGGGAGGGCTGGCTACACCTTC. Protein: CASSQDKGRAGYTF.

The V and J genes are TRBV28 and TRBJ1-6; D is undetermined. CDR3 length: 17 amino acids. The V end lost 1 base, the J end lost 7 bases, and 17 bases lay between the germline ends. Germline-derived CDR1 and CDR2 are MDHEN and SYDVKM. This CDR3 is CASSLSPRRTSNSPLHF. As DNA, the CDR3 is TGTGCCAGCAGTTTATCCCCTAGAAGAACCTCAAATTCACCCCTCCACTTT.

This rearrangement joins TRBV3-1 (or the pseudogene TRBV3-2) to TRBJ2-5; perhaps TRBD2 as D (5 bases). Deletions cut 0 bases from V and 4 bases from J, with 12 bases between. This CDR3 comprises 15 residues. The germline CDR1 and CDR2 sequences are LGHDT and YNNKEL (reference sequence). The DNA of the CDR3 is TGTGCCAGCAGCCAAGAGGGCCGGGAAGGAGAGACCCAGTACTTC. Translation: CASSQEGREGETQYF.

The V call is TRBV9, the J call TRBJ2-3; 12 nucleotides agree with TRBD2. CDR3 length: 18 amino acids. The germline V gene encodes CDR1 SGDLS and CDR2 YYNGEE. The ends lost 0 bases at V and 5 bases at J; junction bases unmatched: 10. The CDR3, as DNA: TGTGCCAGCAGCGTAGCCCGGCGGACTAGCGGGGCGGAAGATACGCAGTATTTT. Its translation: CASSVARRTSGAEDTQYF.

The chain joins TRBV19 to TRBJ2-1; D is ambiguous. Between the trimmed V and J ends, which lost 7 bases and 0 bases, there was a span of 13 bases. The length of the CDR3 is 15 residues. Germline values: CDR1 LNHDA, CDR2 SQIVND (reference sequence). CDR3 nucleotide sequence: TGTGCCAGTAATCGGGTGCCGAGCTCCTACAATGAGCAGTTCTTC. Translation gives CASNRVPSSYNEQFF.

The rearrangement joins TRBV29-1 to TRBJ1-4, with 7 bases that match TRBD1. The V gene end was trimmed by 2 bases and the J gene end by 4 bases; junction bases not matched to a gene: 4. The CDR3 totals 14 residues. Germline assignment: CDR1 SQVTM and CDR2 ANQGSEA. The CDR3 spells CSVEPTGSNEKLFF. DNA of the CDR3: TGCAGCGTTGAACCGACAGGGAGTAATGAAAAACTGTTTTTT. The full variable domain, rest sourced from reference TRBV29-1 and TRBJ1-4, is SAVISQKPSRDICQRGTSLTIQCQVDSQVTMMFWYRQQPGQSLTLIATANQGSEATYESGFVIDKFPISRPNLTFSTLTVSNMSPEDSSIYLCSVEPTGSNEKLFFGSGTQLSVL.

The gene calls are TRBV13 and TRBJ2-7, with TRBD1 matching 7 bases. The CDR3 spans 12 residues. V lost 6 bases, J lost 6 bases, and 5 bases stayed unmatched. Per the germline V gene, CDR1 is PRHDT and CDR2 is FYEKMQ (reference sequence). The CDR3 spells CASRGRTGEQYF. Here the CDR3 DNA reads TGTGCCAGCAGGGGGCGGACAGGCGAGCAGTACTTC.

The genes are TRBV5-1 and TRBJ2-2; a weak D match, TRBD2 (6 bases). The CDR3 loop spans 15 amino acids. Trimming removed 1 base at V and 1 base at J, with 8 bases between. CDR1 SGHRS and CDR2 YFSETQ come from the germline V gene. The CDR3 DNA reads as TGCGCCAGCAGCTTGTTAGCGGTGAACACCGGGGAGCTGTTTTTT. It yields the protein CASSLLAVNTGELFF.